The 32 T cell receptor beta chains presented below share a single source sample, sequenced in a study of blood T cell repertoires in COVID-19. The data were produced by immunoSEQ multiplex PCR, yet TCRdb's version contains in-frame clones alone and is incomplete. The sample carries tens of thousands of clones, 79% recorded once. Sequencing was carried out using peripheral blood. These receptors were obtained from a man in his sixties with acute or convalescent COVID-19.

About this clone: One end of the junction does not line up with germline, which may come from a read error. In nucleotides, the CDR3 is TGCCCCAGCAGCAGGATAGCGGGGGCGGGGGAGACCCAGTACTTC. Residues: CPSSRIAGAGETQYF. The chain is built from TRBV5-1 and TRBJ2-5; TRBD2 matches at 9 bases. This CDR3 is 15 amino acids long. The germline V gene encodes CDR1 SGHRS and CDR2 YFSETQ.

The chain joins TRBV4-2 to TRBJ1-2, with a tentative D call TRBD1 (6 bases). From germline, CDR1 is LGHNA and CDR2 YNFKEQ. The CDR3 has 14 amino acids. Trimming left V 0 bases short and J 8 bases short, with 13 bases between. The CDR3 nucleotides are TGTGCCAGCAGCCAAGAGGAAACAGGGCCGGGCTACACCTTC. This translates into CASSQEETGPGYTF.

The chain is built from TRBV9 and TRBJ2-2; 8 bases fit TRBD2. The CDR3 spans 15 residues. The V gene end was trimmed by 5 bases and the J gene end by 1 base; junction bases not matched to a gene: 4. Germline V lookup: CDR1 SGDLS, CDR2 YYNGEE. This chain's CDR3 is CASRAGALNTGELFF. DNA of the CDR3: TGTGCCAGCAGAGCGGGGGCTTTGAACACCGGGGAGCTGTTTTTT.

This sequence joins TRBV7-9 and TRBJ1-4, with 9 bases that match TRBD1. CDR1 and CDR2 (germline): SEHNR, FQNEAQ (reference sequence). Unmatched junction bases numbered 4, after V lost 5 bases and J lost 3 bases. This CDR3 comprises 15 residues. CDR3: CASSPDRGANEKLFF. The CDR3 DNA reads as TGTGCCAGCAGCCCAGACAGGGGGGCTAATGAAAAACTGTTTTTT.

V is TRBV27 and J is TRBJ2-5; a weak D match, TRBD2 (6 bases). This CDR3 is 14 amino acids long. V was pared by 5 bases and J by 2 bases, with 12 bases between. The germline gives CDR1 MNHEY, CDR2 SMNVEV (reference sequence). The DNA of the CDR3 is TGTGCCAGCAGTCTCCGCGGGGCTCAAGAGACCCAGTACTTC. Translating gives CASSLRGAQETQYF.

The DNA of the CDR3 is TGTGCCAGCAGCAGCAGGACTGAAGATTTTGAAAAACTGTTTTTT. Translated, it gives CASSSRTEDFEKLFF. The chain has TRBV6-2 or TRBV6-3 and TRBJ1-4; D gene unclear. Trimming removed 6 bases from V and 7 bases from J, with 18 bases in between. CDR3 length equals 15 residues. CDR1 is MNHEY and CDR2 is SVGEGT in the germline V gene.

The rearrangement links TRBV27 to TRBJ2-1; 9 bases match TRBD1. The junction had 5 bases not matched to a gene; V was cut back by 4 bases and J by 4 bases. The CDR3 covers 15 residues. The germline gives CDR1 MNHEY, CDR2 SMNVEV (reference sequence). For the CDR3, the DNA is TGTGCCAGCAGTTCGTACAGGGGGCAATACAATGAGCAGTTCTTC. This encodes CASSSYRGQYNEQFF.

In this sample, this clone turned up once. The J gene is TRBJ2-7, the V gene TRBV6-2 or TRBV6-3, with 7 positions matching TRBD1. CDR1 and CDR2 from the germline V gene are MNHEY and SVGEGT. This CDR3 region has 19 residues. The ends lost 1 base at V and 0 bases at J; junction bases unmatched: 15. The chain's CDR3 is CASSYYTGTEETPSYEQYF. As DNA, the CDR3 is TGTGCCAGCAGTTACTACACCGGGACAGAGGAGACCCCCTCCTACGAGCAGTACTTC.

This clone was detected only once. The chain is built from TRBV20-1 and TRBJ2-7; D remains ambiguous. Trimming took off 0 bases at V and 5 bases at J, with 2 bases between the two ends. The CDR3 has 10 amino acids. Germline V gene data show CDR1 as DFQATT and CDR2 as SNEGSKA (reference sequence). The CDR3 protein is CSARDNEQYF. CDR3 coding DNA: TGCAGTGCTAGAGACAACGAGCAGTACTTC.

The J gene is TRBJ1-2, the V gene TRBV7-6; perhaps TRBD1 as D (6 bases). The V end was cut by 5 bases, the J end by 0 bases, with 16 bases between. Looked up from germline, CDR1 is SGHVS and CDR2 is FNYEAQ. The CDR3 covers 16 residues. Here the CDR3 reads CASSALAGEANYGYTF. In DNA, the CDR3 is TGTGCCAGCAGCGCCCTAGCAGGGGAAGCTAACTATGGCTACACCTTC.

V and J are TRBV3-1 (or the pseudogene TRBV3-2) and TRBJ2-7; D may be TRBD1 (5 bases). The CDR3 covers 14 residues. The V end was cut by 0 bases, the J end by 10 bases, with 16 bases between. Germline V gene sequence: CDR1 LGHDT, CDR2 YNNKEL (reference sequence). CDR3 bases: TGTGCCAGCAGCCAAGATTGGCAGGGCTACAGACAGTACTTC. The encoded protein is CASSQDWQGYRQYF.

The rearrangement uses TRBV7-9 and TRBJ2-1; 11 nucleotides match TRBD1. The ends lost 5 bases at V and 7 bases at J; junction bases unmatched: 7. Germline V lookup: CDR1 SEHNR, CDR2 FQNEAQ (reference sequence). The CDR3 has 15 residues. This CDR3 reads CASSPGQGGLNEQFF. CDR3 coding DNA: TGTGCCAGCAGCCCGGGACAGGGGGGTCTAAATGAGCAGTTCTTC.

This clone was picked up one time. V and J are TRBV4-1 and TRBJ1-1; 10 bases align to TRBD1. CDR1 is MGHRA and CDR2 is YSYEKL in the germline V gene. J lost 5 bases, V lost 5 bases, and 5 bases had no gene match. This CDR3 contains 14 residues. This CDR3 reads CASSTDRGWTEAFF. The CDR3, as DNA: TGCGCCAGCAGCACGGACAGGGGGTGGACTGAAGCTTTCTTT.

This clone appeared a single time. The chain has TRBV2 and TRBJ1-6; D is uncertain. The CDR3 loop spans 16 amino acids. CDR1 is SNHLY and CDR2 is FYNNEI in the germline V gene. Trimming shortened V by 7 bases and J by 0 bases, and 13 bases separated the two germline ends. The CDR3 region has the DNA TGTGCCAGCAATCGACTGACGAGCTCCTATAATTCACCCCTCCACTTT. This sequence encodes CASNRLTSSYNSPLHF.

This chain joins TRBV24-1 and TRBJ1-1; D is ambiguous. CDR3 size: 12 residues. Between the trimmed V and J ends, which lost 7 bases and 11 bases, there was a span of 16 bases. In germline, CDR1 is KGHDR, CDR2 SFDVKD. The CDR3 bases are TGTGCCACCAGCGACCCTAGGATGAATGCTTTCTTT. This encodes CATSDPRMNAFF.

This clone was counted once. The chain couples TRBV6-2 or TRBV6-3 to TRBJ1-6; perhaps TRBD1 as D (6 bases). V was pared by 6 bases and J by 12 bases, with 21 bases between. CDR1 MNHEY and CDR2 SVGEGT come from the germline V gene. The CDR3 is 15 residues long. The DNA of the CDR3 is TGTGCCAGCAGATACAAACCTCCGGGACAACAACCCCTCCACTTT. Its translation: CASRYKPPGQQPLHF.

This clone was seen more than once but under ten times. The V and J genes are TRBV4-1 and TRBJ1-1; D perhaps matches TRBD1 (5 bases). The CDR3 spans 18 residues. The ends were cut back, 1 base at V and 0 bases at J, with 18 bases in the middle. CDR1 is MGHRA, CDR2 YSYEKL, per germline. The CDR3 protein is CASSQGHLGRALNTEAFF. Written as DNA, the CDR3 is TGCGCCAGCAGCCAAGGTCATCTGGGGCGAGCCTTGAACACTGAAGCTTTCTTT.

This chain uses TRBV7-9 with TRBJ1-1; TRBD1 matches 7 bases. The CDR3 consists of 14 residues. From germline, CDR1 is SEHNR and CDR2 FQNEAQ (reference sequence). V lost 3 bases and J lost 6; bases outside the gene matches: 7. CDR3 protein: CASSFLQGLAEAFF. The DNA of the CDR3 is TGTGCCAGCAGCTTCCTACAGGGGCTCGCTGAAGCTTTCTTT.

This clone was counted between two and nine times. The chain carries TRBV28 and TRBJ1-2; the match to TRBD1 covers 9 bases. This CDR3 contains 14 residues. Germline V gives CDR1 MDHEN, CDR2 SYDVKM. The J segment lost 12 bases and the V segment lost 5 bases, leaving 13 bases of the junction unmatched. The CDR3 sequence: CASSVPGQGALDTF. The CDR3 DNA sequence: TGTGCCAGCAGTGTTCCGGGACAGGGTGCCCTGGACACCTTC.

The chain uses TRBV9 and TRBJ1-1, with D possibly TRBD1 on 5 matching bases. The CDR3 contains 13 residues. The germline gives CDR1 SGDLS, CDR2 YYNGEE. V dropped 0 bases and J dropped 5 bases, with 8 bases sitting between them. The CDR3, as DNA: TGTGCCAGCAGCGTAGGGGGCCGTACTGAAGCTTTCTTT. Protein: CASSVGGRTEAFF. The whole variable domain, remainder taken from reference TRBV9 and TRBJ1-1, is DSGVTQTPKHLITATGQRVTLRCSPRSGDLSVYWYQQSLDQGLQFLIQYYNGEERAKGNILERFSAQQFPDLHSELNLSSLELGDSALYFCASSVGGRTEAFFGQGTRLTVV.

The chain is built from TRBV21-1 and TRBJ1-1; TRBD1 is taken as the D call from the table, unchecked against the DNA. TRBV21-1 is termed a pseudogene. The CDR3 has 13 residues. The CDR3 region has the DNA TGTGCCAGCAGCAGCCGACAGAGCACTGAAGCTTTCTTT. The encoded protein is CASSSRQSTEAFF.

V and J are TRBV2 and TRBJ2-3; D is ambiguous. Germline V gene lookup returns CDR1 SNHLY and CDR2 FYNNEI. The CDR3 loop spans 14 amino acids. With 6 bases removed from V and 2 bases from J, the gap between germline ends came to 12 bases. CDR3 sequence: CASRESQFTDTQYF. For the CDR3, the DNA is TGTGCCAGCAGGGAGTCCCAATTCACAGATACGCAGTATTTT.

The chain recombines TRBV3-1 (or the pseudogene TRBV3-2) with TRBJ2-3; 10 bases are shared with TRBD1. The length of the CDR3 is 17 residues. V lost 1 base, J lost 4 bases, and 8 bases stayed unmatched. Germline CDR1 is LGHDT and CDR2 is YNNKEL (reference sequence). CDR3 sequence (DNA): TGTGCCAGCAGCCAAGCTTGGGACAGGGGTGGGGCAGATACGCAGTATTTT. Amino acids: CASSQAWDRGGADTQYF.

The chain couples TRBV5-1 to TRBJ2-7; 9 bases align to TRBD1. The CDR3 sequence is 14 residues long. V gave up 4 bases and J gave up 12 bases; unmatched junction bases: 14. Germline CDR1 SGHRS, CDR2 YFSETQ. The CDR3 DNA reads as TGCGCCAGCAGCGGGACAGGGTTAGGTATGGAACCGTACTTC. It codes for CASSGTGLGMEPYF.

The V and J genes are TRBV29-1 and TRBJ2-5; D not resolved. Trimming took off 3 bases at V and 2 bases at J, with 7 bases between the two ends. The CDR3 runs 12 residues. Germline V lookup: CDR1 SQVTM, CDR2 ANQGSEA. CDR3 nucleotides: TGCAGCGTTGACGGCAGGCAAGAGACCCAGTACTTC. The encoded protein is CSVDGRQETQYF.

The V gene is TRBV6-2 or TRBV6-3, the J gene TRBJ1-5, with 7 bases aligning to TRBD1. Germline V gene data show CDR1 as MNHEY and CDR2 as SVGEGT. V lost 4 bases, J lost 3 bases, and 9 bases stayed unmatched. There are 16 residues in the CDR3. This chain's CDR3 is CASSSRAQGSNQPQHF. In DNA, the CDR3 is TGTGCCAGCAGTTCTCGTGCACAGGGGTCCAATCAGCCCCAGCATTTT.

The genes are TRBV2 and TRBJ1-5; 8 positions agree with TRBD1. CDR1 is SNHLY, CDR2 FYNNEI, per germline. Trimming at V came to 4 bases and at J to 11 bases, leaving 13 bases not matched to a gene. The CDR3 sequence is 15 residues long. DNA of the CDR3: TGTGCCAGCAGTGTAGCCCAGGGGGCCGAAGAGGCCCAGCATTTT. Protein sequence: CASSVAQGAEEAQHF.

CDR3 loop: CSVAPWSGQDEKLFF. The CDR3 DNA reads as TGCAGCGTTGCCCCCTGGTCCGGACAAGACGAAAAACTGTTTTTT. The V call is TRBV29-1, the J call TRBJ1-4, with D maybe TRBD1 (5 bases). Deletions cut 4 bases from V and 8 bases from J, with 20 bases between. Germline lookup yields CDR1 SQVTM and CDR2 ANQGSEA. CDR3 length: 15 residues.

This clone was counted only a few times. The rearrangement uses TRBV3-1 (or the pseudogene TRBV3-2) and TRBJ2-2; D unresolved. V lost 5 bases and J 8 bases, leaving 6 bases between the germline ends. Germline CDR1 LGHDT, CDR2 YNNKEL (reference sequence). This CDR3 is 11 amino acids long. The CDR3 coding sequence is TGTGCCAGCAGCAATTTAGGGGAGCTGTTTTTT. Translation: CASSNLGELFF.

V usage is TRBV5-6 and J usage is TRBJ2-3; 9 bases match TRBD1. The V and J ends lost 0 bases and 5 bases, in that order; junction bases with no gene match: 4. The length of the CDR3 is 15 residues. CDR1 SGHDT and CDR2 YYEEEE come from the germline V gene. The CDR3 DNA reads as TGTGCCAGCAGCTTGGGTGGACAGGGGATAGATACGCAGTATTTT. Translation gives CASSLGGQGIDTQYF.

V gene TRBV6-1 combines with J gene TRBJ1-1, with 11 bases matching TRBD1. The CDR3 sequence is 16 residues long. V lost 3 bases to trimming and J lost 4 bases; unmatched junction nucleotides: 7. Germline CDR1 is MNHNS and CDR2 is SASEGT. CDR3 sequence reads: CASSDSGQGAFTEAFF. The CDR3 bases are TGTGCCAGCAGTGATTCCGGACAGGGGGCGTTCACTGAAGCTTTCTTT.

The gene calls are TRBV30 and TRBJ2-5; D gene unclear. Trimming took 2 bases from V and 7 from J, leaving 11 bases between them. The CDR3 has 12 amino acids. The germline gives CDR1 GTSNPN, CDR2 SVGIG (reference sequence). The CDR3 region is CAWSKSTGTQYF. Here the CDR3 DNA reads TGTGCCTGGAGTAAATCTACGGGGACCCAGTACTTC.